Each of the 24 T cell receptor beta chains below was sequenced from the same sample in a study of cytotoxic CD8 clonotypes in ibrutinib-treated CLL. The table came from immunoSEQ multiplex PCR; TCRdb's copy has only in-frame clones and leaves some out. The repertoire holds around 60,000 clones, with approximately 75% as singletons. Specimen: PBMCs, collected after 12 months of ibrutinib treatment. The receptors here all came from a human donor with chronic lymphocytic leukemia.

This clone was counted a single time. V usage is TRBV7-9 and J usage is TRBJ1-5; D is uncertain. The V gene lost 0 bases and the J gene lost 6 bases, with 9 bases spanning the gap. The CDR3 runs to 14 residues. Looked up from germline, CDR1 is SEHNR and CDR2 is FQNEAQ (reference sequence). Here the CDR3 DNA reads TGTGCCAGCAGCTTAGCCGACACCACTCAGCCCCAGCATTTT. Its protein is CASSLADTTQPQHF.

This sequence joins TRBV28 and TRBJ2-1, with 11 positions matching TRBD2. Germline CDR1 reads MDHEN; CDR2 reads SYDVKM. Unmatched junction bases numbered 9, after V lost 5 bases and J lost 6 bases. This CDR3 is built from 16 residues. The CDR3 reads CASSPHRLAGGNEQFF. The CDR3 nucleotides read TGTGCCAGCAGTCCCCATCGGCTAGCGGGAGGCAATGAGCAGTTCTTC.

The gene calls are TRBV7-3 and TRBJ2-1, with 7 nucleotides matching TRBD2. The CDR3 is 15 amino acids. V lost 1 base, J lost 8 bases, and 8 bases stayed unmatched. The germline gives CDR1 SGHTA, CDR2 FQGTGA. The CDR3 DNA reads as TGTGCCAGCAGCTTAAGTGCCGGGAGGATAGATGAGCAGTTCTTC. Translating it yields CASSLSAGRIDEQFF.

The chain joins TRBV7-9 to TRBJ2-7; D gene unclear. This CDR3 region has 11 residues. Germline lookup yields CDR1 SEHNR and CDR2 FQNEAQ (reference sequence). The germline V and J ends were trimmed by 5 bases and 4 bases, with 6 bases remaining between them. Written as DNA, the CDR3 is TGTGCCAGCAGCGTCGATTACGAGCAGTACTTC. Translated, it gives CASSVDYEQYF.

This sequence joins TRBV18 and TRBJ2-7; possibly TRBD1 or TRBD2 for D (5 bases each). CDR1 and CDR2 from the germline V gene are KGHSH and LQKENI. This CDR3 has 14 amino acids. V lost 4 bases to trimming and J lost 2 bases, with 12 bases between them. This CDR3 reads CASSLGTATYEQYF. In nucleotides, the CDR3 is TGTGCCAGCTCACTCGGGACCGCTACCTACGAGCAGTACTTC. Full variable domain (rest looked up from reference TRBV18 and TRBJ2-7): NAGVMQNPRHLVRRRGQEARLRCSPMKGHSHVYWYRQLPEEGLKFMVYLQKENIIDESGMPKERFSAEFPKEGPSILRIQQVVRGDSAAYFCASSLGTATYEQYFGPGTRLTVT.

This chain joins TRBV15 and TRBJ2-7; D uncertain. V was cut by 2 bases and J by 2 bases, with 13 bases left in between. CDR1 and CDR2 from the germline V gene are LNHNV and YYDKDF (reference sequence). CDR3 size: 15 residues. The DNA of the CDR3 is TGTGCCACCAGCAGACCCCCGACGGATACCTACGAGCAGTACTTC. This codes for CATSRPPTDTYEQYF.

The rearrangement links TRBV9 to TRBJ1-4; 9 bases match TRBD1. The CDR3 runs to 23 residues. Germline V CDR1 and CDR2: SGDLS, YYNGEE. Losses at the gene ends were 3 bases for V and 0 bases for J; bases not matched to a gene: 24. The CDR3 DNA reads TGTGCCAGCAGCGAGCCTGAAACCCCGAAACAGGGGGCAAGCCGAGCAACTAATGAAAAACTGTTTTTT. Its translation is CASSEPETPKQGASRATNEKLFF. Full variable domain (missing parts from reference TRBV9 and TRBJ1-4): DSGVTQTPKHLITATGQRVTLRCSPRSGDLSVYWYQQSLDQGLQFLIQYYNGEERAKGNILERFSAQQFPDLHSELNLSSLELGDSALYFCASSEPETPKQGASRATNEKLFFGSGTQLSVL.

The chain has TRBV6-5 and TRBJ2-7; 9 bases are shared with TRBD1. This CDR3 comprises 14 residues. With V trimmed by 7 bases and J by 4 bases, 8 bases remained unmatched. Germline loops: CDR1 MNHEY, CDR2 SVGAGI. CDR3 residues: CASKHRDRVYEQYF. Written as DNA, the CDR3 is TGTGCCAGCAAACACCGGGACAGGGTGTACGAGCAGTACTTC.

CDR3 nucleotide sequence: TGTGCCTGGGAAAAGACAGGGAAAATTCAATACGAGCAGTACTTC. It codes for CAWEKTGKIQYEQYF. V is TRBV30 and J is TRBJ2-7; 7 bases are a match to TRBD1. Germline CDR1 is GTSNPN and CDR2 is SVGIG (reference sequence). The CDR3 runs to 15 residues. V shed 5 bases and J 4 bases; nucleotides not matched to a gene: 14. Drawing the rest from reference TRBV30 and TRBJ2-7, the complete variable domain is SQTIHQWPATLVQPVGSPLSLECTVEGTSNPNLYWYRQAAGRGLQLLFYSVGIGQISSEVPQNLSASRPQDRQFILSSKKLLLSDSGFYLCAWEKTGKIQYEQYFGPGTRLTVT.

The chain joins TRBV19 to TRBJ1-5, with D possibly being TRBD1 (5 bases). Germline loops: CDR1 LNHDA, CDR2 SQIVND (reference sequence). The CDR3 length is 16 residues. The V and J ends lost 3 bases and 0 bases respectively, with 12 bases between them. DNA for the CDR3: TGTGCCAGTAGTATCGGGCAGGGCTTTAGCAATCAGCCCCAGCATTTT. This gives the protein CASSIGQGFSNQPQHF.

The gene calls are TRBV30 and TRBJ1-2; 10 nucleotides line up with TRBD1. The CDR3 is 15 residues long. V lost 5 bases and J lost 4; bases outside the gene matches: 10. Germline V gives CDR1 GTSNPN, CDR2 SVGIG (reference sequence). This CDR3 is CAWAGRDRGFYGYTF. For the CDR3, the DNA is TGTGCCTGGGCCGGCCGGGACAGGGGCTTCTATGGCTACACCTTC.

With respect to this clone: One end of the junction fails to match germline, which may point to a read error. This chain joins TRBV13 and TRBJ1-3; tentative D call: TRBD1 (6 bases). Germline V gene data show CDR1 as PRHDT and CDR2 as FYEKMQ (reference sequence). This CDR3 is 14 amino acids long. CDR3 nucleotides: TGTGCCAGCAGCCTAGGGGGACCCGGACACACCATATATTTT. Amino acids: CASSLGGPGHTIYF.

This clone was seen only once. V gene TRBV28 combines with J gene TRBJ2-6, with 7 bases fitting TRBD1. The V and J ends lost 6 bases and 0 bases, in that order; junction bases with no gene match: 8. CDR1 MDHEN and CDR2 SYDVKM come from the germline V gene. The length of the CDR3 is 17 residues. The CDR3 nucleotides are TGTGCCAGCAGCCCCCGGACAGGATCCTCTGGGGCCAACGTCCTGACTTTC. It specifies CASSPRTGSSGANVLTF.

The chain joins TRBV28 to TRBJ2-1; TRBD2 matches 8 bases. The CDR3 extends over 15 amino acids. With V trimmed by 6 bases and J by 4 bases, 8 bases remained unmatched. The germline CDR1 and CDR2 sequences are MDHEN and SYDVKM. This CDR3 reads CASRNRAGDYNEQFF. CDR3 sequence (DNA): TGTGCCAGCAGGAACCGAGCGGGAGATTACAATGAGCAGTTCTTC. The full variable domain, its missing parts supplied by reference TRBV28 and TRBJ2-1, is DVKVTQSSRYLVKRTGEKVFLECVQDMDHENMFWYRQDPGLGLRLIYFSYDVKMKEKGDIPEGYSVSREKKERFSLILESASTNQTSMYLCASRNRAGDYNEQFFGPGTRLTVL.

This chain's CDR3 is CAWSAPVGLAGGSANEQFF. The CDR3 DNA sequence: TGTGCCTGGAGTGCCCCGGTGGGACTAGCGGGAGGCTCCGCCAATGAGCAGTTCTTC. The chain couples TRBV30 to TRBJ2-1, with 15 bases that match TRBD2. There are 19 residues in the CDR3. CDR1 is GTSNPN and CDR2 is SVGIG in the germline V gene (reference sequence). V lost 1 base, J lost 6 bases, and 13 bases stayed unmatched.

The DNA for the CDR3 is TGTGCCAGCAGCTTAGTGATGAGCTTTCGTACTACCTACGAGCAGTACTTC. Translating it yields CASSLVMSFRTTYEQYF. The V call is TRBV11-3, the J call TRBJ2-7; D remains unclear. Germline V gene lookup returns CDR1 SGHNT and CDR2 YENEEA. This CDR3 is built from 17 residues. V was shortened by 1 base and J by 2 bases, with 18 bases between the two germline ends.

The chain couples TRBV11-3 to TRBJ2-1; no clear D gene. V lost 1 base to trimming and J lost 3 bases, with 7 bases between them. The CDR3 contains 14 residues. Germline values: CDR1 SGHNT, CDR2 YENEEA. The DNA for the CDR3 is TGTGCCAGCAGCTTAGTGGGCAGCTACAATGAGCAGTTCTTC. Translation: CASSLVGSYNEQFF.

The chain's CDR3 is CASSFEEGPNEQFF. The CDR3 nucleotides read TGTGCCAGCAGCTTTGAGGAGGGGCCGAATGAGCAGTTCTTC. The chain joins TRBV7-2 to TRBJ2-1; possible D gene TRBD2, 6 bases. Trimming cost V 3 bases and J 7 bases, with 13 bases left between them. This CDR3 is built from 14 residues. CDR1 and CDR2 from the germline V gene are SGHTA and FQGNSA. Full variable domain (missing parts from reference TRBV7-2 and TRBJ2-1): GAGVSQSPSNKVTEKGKDVELRCDPISGHTALYWYRQSLGQGLEFLIYFQGNSAPDKSGLPSDRFSAERTGGSVSTLTIQRTQQEDSAVYLCASSFEEGPNEQFFGPGTRLTVL.

The chain combines TRBV4-3 with TRBJ2-6; TRBD2 is a possible D gene (6 bases). The V gene's germline CDR1 is LGHNA and CDR2 YSLEER. V was clipped by 0 bases and J by 4 bases, with 10 bases between them. This CDR3 region has 16 residues. DNA of the CDR3: TGCGCCAGCAGCCAAGATCTGGGACTCGGGGCCAACGTCCTGACTTTC. This encodes CASSQDLGLGANVLTF.

This clone was seen only a few times. The V call is TRBV9, the J call TRBJ1-1, with a weak D call TRBD1 (5 bases). Trimming removed 0 bases at V and 4 bases at J, with 13 bases between. The CDR3 contains 15 residues. The V gene's germline CDR1 is SGDLS and CDR2 YYNGEE. The CDR3 DNA is TGTGCCAGCAGCGTAGTATCTGGGGGGTTCACTGAAGCTTTCTTT. Protein: CASSVVSGGFTEAFF.

V is TRBV5-4 and J is TRBJ2-5; TRBD2 is a possible D gene (6 bases). CDR1 SGHNT and CDR2 YYREEE come from the germline V gene (reference sequence). The CDR3 is 14 residues long. Trimming pared 4 bases from V and 4 bases from J, leaving 14 bases between. In DNA, the CDR3 is TGTGCCAGCAGCCTAAATGGGGGGATAGAGACCCAGTACTTC. Translation gives CASSLNGGIETQYF.

The chain uses TRBV6-8 and TRBJ1-4, with a tentative D call TRBD1 (5 bases). The germline V gene encodes CDR1 MNHGY and CDR2 SAAAGT. The V end was cut by 7 bases, the J end by 1 base, with 19 bases between. This CDR3 region has 17 residues. The CDR3 here is CASNVQVGKETNEKLFF. The CDR3, as DNA: TGTGCCAGCAATGTACAGGTGGGGAAGGAAACTAATGAAAAACTGTTTTTT.

CDR3 protein: CASSLYPGISGRAQDTQYF. The CDR3 DNA follows: TGTGCCAGCAGCTTATACCCCGGGATAAGCGGGAGGGCCCAAGATACGCAGTATTTT. The V gene is TRBV7-3, the J gene TRBJ2-3, with TRBD2 matching 10 bases. The CDR3 is 19 amino acids. J was trimmed by 5 bases and V by 2 bases; bases with no gene match: 16. Germline CDR1 is SGHTA and CDR2 is FQGTGA.

The genes are TRBV30 and TRBJ2-7; D remains ambiguous. Trimming shortened V by 2 bases and J by 3 bases, and 8 bases separated the two germline ends. Germline lookup yields CDR1 GTSNPN and CDR2 SVGIG (reference sequence). The CDR3 has 12 amino acids. CDR3 bases: TGTGCCTGGAGTAAATCAGTCTACGAGCAGTACTTC. It yields the protein CAWSKSVYEQYF.